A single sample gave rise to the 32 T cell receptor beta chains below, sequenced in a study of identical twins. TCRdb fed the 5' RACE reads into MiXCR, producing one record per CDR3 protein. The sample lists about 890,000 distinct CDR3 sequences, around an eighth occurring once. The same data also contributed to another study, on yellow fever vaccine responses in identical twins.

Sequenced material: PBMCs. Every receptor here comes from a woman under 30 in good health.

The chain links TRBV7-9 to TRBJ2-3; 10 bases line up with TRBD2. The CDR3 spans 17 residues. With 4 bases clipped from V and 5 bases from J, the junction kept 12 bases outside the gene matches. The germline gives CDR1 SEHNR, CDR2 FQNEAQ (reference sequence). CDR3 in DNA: TGTGCCAGCAGCTCGACCCTCCTAGCGGGAGTTGGAGATACGCAGTATTTT. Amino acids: CASSSTLLAGVGDTQYF.

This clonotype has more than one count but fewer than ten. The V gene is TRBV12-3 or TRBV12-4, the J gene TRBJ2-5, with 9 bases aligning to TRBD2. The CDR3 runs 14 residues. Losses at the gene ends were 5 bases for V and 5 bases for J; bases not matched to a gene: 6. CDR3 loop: CASSMREGGETQYF. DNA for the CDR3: TGTGCCAGCAGTATGCGGGAGGGTGGGGAGACCCAGTACTTC.

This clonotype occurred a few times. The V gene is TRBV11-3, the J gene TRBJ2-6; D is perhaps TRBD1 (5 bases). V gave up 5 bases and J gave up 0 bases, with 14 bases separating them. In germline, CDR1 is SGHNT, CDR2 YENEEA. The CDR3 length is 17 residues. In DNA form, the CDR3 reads TGTGCCAGCAGCCCGGCGTCAGGGTTCTCTGGGGCCAACGTCCTGACTTTC. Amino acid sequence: CASSPASGFSGANVLTF. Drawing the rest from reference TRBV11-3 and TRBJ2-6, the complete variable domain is EAGVVQSPRYKIIEKKQPVAFWCNPISGHNTLYWYLQNLGQGPELLIRYENEEAVDDSQLPKDRFSAERLKGVDSTLKIQPAELGDSAVYLCASSPASGFSGANVLTFGAGSRLTVL.

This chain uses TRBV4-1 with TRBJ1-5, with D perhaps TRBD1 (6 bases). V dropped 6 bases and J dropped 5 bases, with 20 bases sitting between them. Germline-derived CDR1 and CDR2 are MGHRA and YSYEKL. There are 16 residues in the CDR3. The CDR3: CASSHRDISGDQPQHF. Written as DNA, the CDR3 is TGCGCCAGCAGTCACCGGGACATATCTGGGGATCAGCCCCAGCATTTT.

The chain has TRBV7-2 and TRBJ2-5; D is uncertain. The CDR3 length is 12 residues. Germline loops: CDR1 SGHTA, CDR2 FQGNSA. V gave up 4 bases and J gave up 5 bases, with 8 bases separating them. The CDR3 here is CASSSRKETQYF. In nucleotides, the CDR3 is TGTGCCAGCAGCTCAAGGAAGGAGACCCAGTACTTC.

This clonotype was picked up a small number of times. In DNA form, the CDR3 reads TGTGCCAGCAGCCAAGTAGAGGACAGGTCCTACAATGAGCAGTTCTTC. It specifies CASSQVEDRSYNEQFF. The chain carries TRBV3-1 and TRBJ2-1; the match to TRBD1 covers 7 bases. Germline-derived CDR1 and CDR2 are LGHDT and YNNKEL (reference sequence). The trim removed 1 base at V and 1 base at J, leaving 4 bases unmatched. The CDR3 covers 16 residues.

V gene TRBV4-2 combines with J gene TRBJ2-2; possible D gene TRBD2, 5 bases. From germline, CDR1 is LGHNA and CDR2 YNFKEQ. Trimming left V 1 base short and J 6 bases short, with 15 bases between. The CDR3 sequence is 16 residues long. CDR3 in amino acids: CASSQGLGGSAGELFF. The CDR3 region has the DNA TGTGCCAGCAGCCAAGGTCTCGGAGGAAGCGCCGGGGAGCTGTTTTTT.

The CDR3 bases are TGTGCCAGCAGCCAAGGCGTAGGCTCCTACGAGCAGTACTTC. This encodes CASSQGVGSYEQYF. V and J are TRBV14 and TRBJ2-7; D gene ambiguous. With 1 base removed from V and 0 bases from J, the gap between germline ends came to 7 bases. This CDR3 comprises 14 residues. Germline V gene sequence: CDR1 SGHDN, CDR2 FVKESK.

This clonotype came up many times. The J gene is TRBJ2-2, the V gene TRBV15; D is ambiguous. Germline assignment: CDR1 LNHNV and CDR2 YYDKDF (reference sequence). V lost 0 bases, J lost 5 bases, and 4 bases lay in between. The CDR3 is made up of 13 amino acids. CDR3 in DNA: TGTGCCACCAGCAGAGATCGGACCGGGGAGCTGTTTTTT. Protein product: CATSRDRTGELFF.

DNA of the CDR3: TGCAGCCCTTCGGGGGAGCGAAAGGACAATGAGCAGTTCTTC. Residues: CSPSGERKDNEQFF. The chain carries TRBV20-1 and TRBJ2-1; D perhaps matches TRBD2 (6 bases). This CDR3 region has 14 residues. CDR1 and CDR2 from the germline V gene are DFQATT and SNEGSKA (reference sequence).

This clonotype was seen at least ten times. CDR3 in amino acids: CASSPSSASSYEQYF. CDR3 nucleotides: TGTGCCAGCAGCCCTAGCAGTGCCAGCTCCTACGAGCAGTACTTC. This chain connects TRBV28 to TRBJ2-7; tentative D call: TRBD2 (5 bases). The CDR3 contains 15 residues. Trimming removed 6 bases from V and 0 bases from J, with 15 bases in between. Germline loops: CDR1 MDHEN, CDR2 SYDVKM.

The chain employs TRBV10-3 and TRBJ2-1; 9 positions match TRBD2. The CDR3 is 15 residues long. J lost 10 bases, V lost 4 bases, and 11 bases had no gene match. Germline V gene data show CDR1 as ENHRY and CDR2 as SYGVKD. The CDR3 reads CAISADSGGLGEQFF. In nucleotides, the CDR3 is TGTGCCATCAGTGCGGATAGCGGGGGCCTGGGGGAGCAGTTCTTC.

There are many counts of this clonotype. In DNA form, the CDR3 reads TGTGCCAGCAGGCGGACTAGCGGCTATAGCACAGATACGCAGTATTTT. Translated: CASRRTSGYSTDTQYF. The gene calls are TRBV7-6 and TRBJ2-3, with 10 bases identical to TRBD2. The trim removed 6 bases at V and 0 bases at J, leaving 6 bases unmatched. This CDR3 has 16 amino acids. Germline values: CDR1 SGHVS, CDR2 FNYEAQ.

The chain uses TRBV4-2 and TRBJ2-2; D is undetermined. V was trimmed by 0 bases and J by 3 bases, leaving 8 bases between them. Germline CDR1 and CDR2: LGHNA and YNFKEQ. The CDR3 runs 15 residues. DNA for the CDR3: TGTGCCAGCAGCCAAGATGAGCCCTACACCGGGGAGCTGTTTTTT. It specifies CASSQDEPYTGELFF.

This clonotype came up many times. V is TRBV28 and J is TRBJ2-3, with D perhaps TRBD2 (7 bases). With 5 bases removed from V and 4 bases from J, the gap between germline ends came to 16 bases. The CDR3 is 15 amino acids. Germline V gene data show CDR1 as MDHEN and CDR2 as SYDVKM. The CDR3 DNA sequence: TGTGCCAGCAGTCGACCCGGCGGGGGCGCAGATACGCAGTATTTT. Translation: CASSRPGGGADTQYF.

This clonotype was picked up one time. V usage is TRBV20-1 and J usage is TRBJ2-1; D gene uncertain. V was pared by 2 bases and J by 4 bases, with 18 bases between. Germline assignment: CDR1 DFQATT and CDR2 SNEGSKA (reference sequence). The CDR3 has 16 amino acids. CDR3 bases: TGCAGTGCTAGACCACATAGGGCGCCAGGTTACAATGAGCAGTTCTTC. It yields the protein CSARPHRAPGYNEQFF.

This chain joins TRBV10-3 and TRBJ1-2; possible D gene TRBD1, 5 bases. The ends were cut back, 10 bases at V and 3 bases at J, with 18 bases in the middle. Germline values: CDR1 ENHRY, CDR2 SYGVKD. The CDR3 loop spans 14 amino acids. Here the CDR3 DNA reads TGTGCCACCTACCCGACCAGGGCCGACTATGGCTACACCTTC. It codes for CATYPTRADYGYTF.

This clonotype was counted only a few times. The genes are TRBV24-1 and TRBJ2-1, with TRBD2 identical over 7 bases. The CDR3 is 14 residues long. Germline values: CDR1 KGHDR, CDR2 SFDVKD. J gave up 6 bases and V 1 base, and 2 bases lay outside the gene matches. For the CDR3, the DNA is TGTGCCACCAGTGATTTTTGGGGGGGCAATGAGCAGTTCTTC. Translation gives CATSDFWGGNEQFF.

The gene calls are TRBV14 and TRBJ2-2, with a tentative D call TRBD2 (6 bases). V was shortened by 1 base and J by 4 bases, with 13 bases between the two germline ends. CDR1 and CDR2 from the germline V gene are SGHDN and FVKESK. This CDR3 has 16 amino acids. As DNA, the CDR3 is TGTGCCAGCAGCCAAGGTCCGGGAGAGCGCACCGGGGAGCTGTTTTTT. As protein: CASSQGPGERTGELFF.

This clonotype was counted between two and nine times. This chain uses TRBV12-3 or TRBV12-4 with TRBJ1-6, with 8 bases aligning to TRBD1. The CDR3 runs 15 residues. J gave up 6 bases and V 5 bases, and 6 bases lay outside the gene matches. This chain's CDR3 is CASSLRQGSNSPLHF. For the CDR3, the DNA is TGTGCCAGCAGTCTCCGACAGGGGAGTAATTCACCCCTCCACTTT.

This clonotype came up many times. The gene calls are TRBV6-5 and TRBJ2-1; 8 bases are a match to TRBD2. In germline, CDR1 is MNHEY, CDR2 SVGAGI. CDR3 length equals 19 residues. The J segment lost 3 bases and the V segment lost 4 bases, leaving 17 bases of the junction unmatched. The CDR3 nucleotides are TGTGCCAGCAGTTTGGAACCTCGAGTGGGGACTAGAAACTACAATGAGCAGTTCTTC. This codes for CASSLEPRVGTRNYNEQFF.

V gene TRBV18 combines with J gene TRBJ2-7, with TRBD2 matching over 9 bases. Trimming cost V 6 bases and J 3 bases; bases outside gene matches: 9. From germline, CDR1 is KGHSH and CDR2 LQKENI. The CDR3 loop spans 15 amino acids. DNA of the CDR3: TGTGCCAGCTCCCCCACCGGGACTAGCTTCTACGAGCAGTACGTC. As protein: CASSPTGTSFYEQYV.

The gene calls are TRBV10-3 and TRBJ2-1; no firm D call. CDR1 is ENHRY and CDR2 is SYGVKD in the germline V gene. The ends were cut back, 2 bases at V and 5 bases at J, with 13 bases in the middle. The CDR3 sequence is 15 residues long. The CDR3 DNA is TGTGCCATCAGTGAGGCTAGATCCCCGAACAATGAGCAGTTCTTC. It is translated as CAISEARSPNNEQFF.

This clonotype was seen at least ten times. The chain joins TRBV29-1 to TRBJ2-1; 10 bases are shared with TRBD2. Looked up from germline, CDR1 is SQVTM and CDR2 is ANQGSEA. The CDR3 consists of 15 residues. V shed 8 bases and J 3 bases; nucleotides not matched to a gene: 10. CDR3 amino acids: CSIRTSGLLYNEQFF. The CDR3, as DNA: TGCAGCATCAGGACTAGCGGATTACTCTACAATGAGCAGTTCTTC.

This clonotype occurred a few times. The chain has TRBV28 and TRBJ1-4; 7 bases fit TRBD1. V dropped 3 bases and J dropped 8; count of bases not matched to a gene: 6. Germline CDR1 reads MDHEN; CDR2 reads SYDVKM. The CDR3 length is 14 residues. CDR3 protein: CASSLAGGREKLFF. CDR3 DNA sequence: TGTGCCAGCAGTTTGGCAGGGGGAAGGGAAAAACTGTTTTTT.

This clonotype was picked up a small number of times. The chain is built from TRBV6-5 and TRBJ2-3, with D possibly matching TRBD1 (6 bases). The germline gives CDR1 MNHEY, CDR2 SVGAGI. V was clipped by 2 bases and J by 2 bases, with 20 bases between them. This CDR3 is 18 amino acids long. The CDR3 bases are TGTGCCAGCAGTTACAGGGGAACAGGGACAAGGGCCACAGATACGCAGTATTTT. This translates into CASSYRGTGTRATDTQYF.

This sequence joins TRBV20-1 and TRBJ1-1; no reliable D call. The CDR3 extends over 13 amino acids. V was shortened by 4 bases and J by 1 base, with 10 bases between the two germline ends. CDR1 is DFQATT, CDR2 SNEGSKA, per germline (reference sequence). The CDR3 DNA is TGCAGTGCTACTCCAGACGGGAACACTGAAGCTTTCTTT. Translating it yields CSATPDGNTEAFF.

CDR3 nucleotides: TGTGCCACCAGTGATGGGACCCCGGGCACTGAAGCTTTCTTT. Translation gives CATSDGTPGTEAFF. The chain is built from TRBV24-1 and TRBJ1-1, with D possibly TRBD1 on 5 matching bases. The V gene lost 3 bases and the J gene lost 4 bases, with 11 bases spanning the gap. This CDR3 region has 14 residues. The germline gives CDR1 KGHDR, CDR2 SFDVKD.

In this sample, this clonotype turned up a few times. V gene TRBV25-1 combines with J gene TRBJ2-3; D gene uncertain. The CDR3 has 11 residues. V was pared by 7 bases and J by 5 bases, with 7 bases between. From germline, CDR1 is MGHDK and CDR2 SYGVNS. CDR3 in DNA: TGTGCCAGCACAGGAAGAGATACGCAGTATTTT. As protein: CASTGRDTQYF.

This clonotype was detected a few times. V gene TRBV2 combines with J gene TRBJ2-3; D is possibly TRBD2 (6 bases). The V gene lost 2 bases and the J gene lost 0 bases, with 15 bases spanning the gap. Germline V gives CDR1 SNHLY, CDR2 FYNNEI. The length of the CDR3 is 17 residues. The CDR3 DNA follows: TGTGCCAGCAGTGAACTCGAGAGCGGGTCTAGCACAGATACGCAGTATTTT. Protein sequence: CASSELESGSSTDTQYF. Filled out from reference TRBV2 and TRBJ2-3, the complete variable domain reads EPEVTQTPSHQVTQMGQEVILRCVPISNHLYFYWYRQILGQKVEFLVSFYNNEISEKSEIFDDQFSVERPDGSNFTLKIRSTKLEDSAMYFCASSELESGSSTDTQYFGPGTRLTVL.

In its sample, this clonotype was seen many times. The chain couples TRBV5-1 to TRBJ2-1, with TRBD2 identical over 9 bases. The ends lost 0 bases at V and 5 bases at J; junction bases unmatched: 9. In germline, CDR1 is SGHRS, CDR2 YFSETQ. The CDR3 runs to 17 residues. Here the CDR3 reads CASSLASGTSRNNEQFF. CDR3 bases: TGCGCCAGCAGCTTGGCCTCTGGGACTAGCAGAAACAATGAGCAGTTCTTC.

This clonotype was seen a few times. CDR3 DNA sequence: TGTGCCAGCAGTTATCCAGGAGGAAACACCATATATTTT. Protein product: CASSYPGGNTIYF. V gene TRBV6-5 combines with J gene TRBJ1-3; the D is unclear. The CDR3 contains 13 residues. V was clipped by 3 bases and J by 4 bases, with 7 bases between them. Germline V gene sequence: CDR1 MNHEY, CDR2 SVGAGI.